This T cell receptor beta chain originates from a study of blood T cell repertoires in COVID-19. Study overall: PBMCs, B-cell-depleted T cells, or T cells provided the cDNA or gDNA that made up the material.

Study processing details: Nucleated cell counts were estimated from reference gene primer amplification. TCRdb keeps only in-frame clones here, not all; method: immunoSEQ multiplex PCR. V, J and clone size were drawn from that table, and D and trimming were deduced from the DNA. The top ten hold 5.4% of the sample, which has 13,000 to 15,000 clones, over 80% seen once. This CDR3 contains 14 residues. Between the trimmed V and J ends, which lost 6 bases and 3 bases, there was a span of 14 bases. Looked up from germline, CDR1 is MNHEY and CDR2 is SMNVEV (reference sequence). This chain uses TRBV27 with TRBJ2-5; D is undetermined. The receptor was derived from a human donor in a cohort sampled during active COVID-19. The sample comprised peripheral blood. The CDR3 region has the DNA TGTGCCAGCAGACCCGAGGCAGCCAAAGAGACCCAGTACTTC. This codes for CASRPEAAKETQYF.